This TCR beta chain was sequenced in a study of CD8 T cells in ankylosing spondylitis. Study-level results: Reportedly, significant enrichment of disease-linked clones occurred in matched ankylosing spondylitis synovial fluid. Earlier authors reported some of these motif variants in reactive arthritis synovial fluid and blood.

The CDR3 consists of 14 residues. V was cut by 4 bases and J by 3 bases, with 11 bases left in between. Looked up from germline, CDR1 is SGHAT and CDR2 is FQNNGV. In regard to this clonotype: Its target is unknown.

Quantitative 5'-RACE with molecular barcodes was used to make the TCR beta libraries. TCRdb redid the calling of the 5' RACE reads with MiXCR, one entry per CDR3 protein. The sample has approximately 100,000 distinct CDR3 sequences, more than 20% seen once; the top ten hold 9% to 15%. Sample: synovial fluid, either unsorted or a sorted T cell fraction (not recorded which). The V call is TRBV11-2, the J call TRBJ2-3; perhaps TRBD1 as D (7 bases). The clonotype originates from a male donor with ankylosing spondylitis. The CDR3 DNA reads TGTGCCAGCAGCTCACAGGGGAGGACAGATACGCAGTATTTT. It is translated as CASSSQGRTDTQYF.